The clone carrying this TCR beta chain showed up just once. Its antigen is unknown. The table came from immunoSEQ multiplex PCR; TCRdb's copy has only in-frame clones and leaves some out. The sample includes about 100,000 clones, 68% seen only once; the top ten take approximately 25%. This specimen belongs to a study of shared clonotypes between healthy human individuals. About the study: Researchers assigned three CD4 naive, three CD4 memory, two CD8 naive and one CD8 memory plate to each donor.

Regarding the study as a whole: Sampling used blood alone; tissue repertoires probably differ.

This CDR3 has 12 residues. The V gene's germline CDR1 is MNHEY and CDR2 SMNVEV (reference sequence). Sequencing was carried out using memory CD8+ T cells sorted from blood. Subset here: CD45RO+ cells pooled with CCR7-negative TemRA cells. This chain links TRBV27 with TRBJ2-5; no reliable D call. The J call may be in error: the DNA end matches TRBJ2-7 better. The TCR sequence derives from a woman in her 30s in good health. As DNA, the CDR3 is TGTGCCAGCAGTCCCGACGGCTACGAGCAGTACTTC. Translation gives CASSPDGYEQYF.